These T cell receptor beta chains were read from a single sample in a study of memory CD4+ T cells and cytomegalovirus serostatus. Sequenced by immunoSEQ multiplex PCR; TCRdb stores in-frame clones only, minus some. This sample has about 57,000 clones; approximately 79% occur once, and the top ten carry 0.75% to 0.9%. Sequenced: memory CD4+ T cells from blood. The source of these receptors is an adult in good health and CMV-seronegative. Both conserved end residues are part of each CDR3. A D gene is named only where the DNA matches it firmly. Clone size appears in some rows only: once, few, many, or a class for an expanded clone.

-	16	TRBV10-3	TRBD1	TRBJ1-4	TGTGCCATCAGCAGAGACAGGGAACCAACTAATGAAAAACTGTTTTTT	CAISRDREPTNEKLFF
-	16	TRBV5-1	TRBD2	TRBJ2-3	TGCGCCAGCAGCAACGGACTAGCGACACTCACAGATACGCAGTATTTT	CASSNGLATLTDTQYF
once	13	TRBV5-1	-	TRBJ2-1	TGCGCCAGCAGCCTGATGGGAGACCATGAGCAGTTCTTC	CASSLMGDHEQFF
once	20	TRBV7-3	TRBD1	TRBJ2-1	TGTGCCAGCAGCTTATACCCGGACAGGGGCGGACAGAGCTCCTACAATGAGCAGTTCTTC	CASSLYPDRGGQSSYNEQFF
-	15	TRBV2	-	TRBJ1-2	TGTGCCAGCAGCCCAGGGAGGGGGTCTATCTATGGCTACACCTTC	CASSPGRGSIYGYTF
medium-sized	11	TRBV2	-	TRBJ1-2	TGTGCCAGCTCAGGGGACTATGGCTACACCTTC	CASSGDYGYTF
once	15	TRBV5-1	TRBD1	TRBJ2-7	TGCGCCAGCAGTTCGCAGGGGGCAACAACCTACGAGCAGTACTTC	CASSSQGATTYEQYF
-	13	TRBV7-8	-	TRBJ2-7	TGTGCCAGCAGCCTACTAGTTTCCTACGAGCAGTACTTC	CASSLLVSYEQYF
-	13	TRBV11-2	-	TRBJ1-2	TGTGCCAGCAGCTTAGATCCAGGCTATGGCTACACCTTC	CASSLDPGYGYTF
-	14	TRBV6-5	TRBD2	TRBJ2-3	TGTGCCAGCAGGAGAGCGGGGGGGCGAGATACGCAGTATTTT	CASRRAGGRDTQYF
few	16	TRBV19	-	TRBJ1-2	TGTGCCAGTGAAGGGTTTGGGCAGGGGATGAGCTATGGCTACACCTTC	CASEGFGQGMSYGYTF
once	17	TRBV7-2	TRBD1	TRBJ2-1	TGTGCCAGCAGCTTAGTGTTGTGGGCAGGGGGCTACAATGAGCAGTTCTTC	CASSLVLWAGGYNEQFF
-	13	TRBV19	TRBD1	TRBJ2-7	TGTGCCACTAGGGGACAGGGGAGGCCCGAGCAGTACTTC	CATRGQGRPEQYF
-	13	TRBV6-5	-	TRBJ2-7	TGTGCCAGCAAAGTGGGGGTCTCCTACGAGCAGTACTTC	CASKVGVSYEQYF
-	14	TRBV7-2	-	TRBJ1-1	TGTGCCAGCAGCTTAGACCCGAGGGCGGCTGAAGCTTTCTTT	CASSLDPRAAEAFF
few	14	TRBV2	-	TRBJ2-7	TGTGCCACCAATAAGGGACTTCTCTTCTACGAGCAGTACTTC	CATNKGLLFYEQYF
-	13	TRBV2	-	TRBJ2-7	TGTGCCAGCTCTGACAGTGGGTCCTACGAGCAGTACTTC	CASSDSGSYEQYF
-	15	TRBV30	-	TRBJ1-3	TGTGCCTGGTCCCAGGCCGGCAACTCTGGAAACACCATATATTTT	CAWSQAGNSGNTIYF
-	17	TRBV2	-	TRBJ2-7	TGTGCCAGCAGCGAGACCTTTCCGGGACGGACATCCTACGAGCAGTACTTC	CASSETFPGRTSYEQYF
once	18	TRBV12-5	TRBD2	TRBJ2-1	TGTGCTAGTGGTTTGTCTACACCCTCTAGCGGGACGGGGTATGAGCAGTTCTTC	CASGLSTPSSGTGYEQFF
-	14	TRBV5-1	-	TRBJ1-4	TGCGCCAGCGGAACCGGGACCAGAGGGGAAAAACTGTTTTTT	CASGTGTRGEKLFF
once	14	TRBV15	-	TRBJ2-1	TGTGCCACCAGCAGAGGGACCCGGGGGTATGAGCAGTTCTTC	CATSRGTRGYEQFF